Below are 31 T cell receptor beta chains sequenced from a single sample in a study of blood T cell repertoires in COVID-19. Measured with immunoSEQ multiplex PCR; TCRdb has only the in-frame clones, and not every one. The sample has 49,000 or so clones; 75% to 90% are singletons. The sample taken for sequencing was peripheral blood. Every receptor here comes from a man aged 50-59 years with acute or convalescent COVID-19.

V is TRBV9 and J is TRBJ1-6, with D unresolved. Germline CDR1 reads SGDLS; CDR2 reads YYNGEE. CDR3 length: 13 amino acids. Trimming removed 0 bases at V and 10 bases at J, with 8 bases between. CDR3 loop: CASSVDSRSPLHF. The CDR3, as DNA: TGTGCCAGCAGCGTAGACAGCCGGTCACCCCTCCACTTT.

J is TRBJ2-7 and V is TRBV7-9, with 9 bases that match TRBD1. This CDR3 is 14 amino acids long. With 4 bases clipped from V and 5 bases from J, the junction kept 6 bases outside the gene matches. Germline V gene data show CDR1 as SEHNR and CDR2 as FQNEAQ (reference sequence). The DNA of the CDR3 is TGTGCCAGCAGCTCCGGACAGGGGCTCCACGAGCAGTACTTC. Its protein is CASSSGQGLHEQYF.

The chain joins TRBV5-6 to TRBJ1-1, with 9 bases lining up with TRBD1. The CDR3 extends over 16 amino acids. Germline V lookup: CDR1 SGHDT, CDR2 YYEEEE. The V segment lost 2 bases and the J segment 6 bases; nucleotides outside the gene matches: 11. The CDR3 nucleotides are TGTGCCAGCAGCTTATTCCCGGGACAGGGTATCCCTGAAGCTTTCTTT. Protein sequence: CASSLFPGQGIPEAFF.

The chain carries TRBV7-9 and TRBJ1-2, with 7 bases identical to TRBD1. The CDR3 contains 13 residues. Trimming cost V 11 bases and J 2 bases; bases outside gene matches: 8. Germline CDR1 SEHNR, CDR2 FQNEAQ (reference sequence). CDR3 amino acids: CAGTGTENYGYTF. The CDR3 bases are TGTGCCGGAACCGGGACAGAAAACTATGGCTACACCTTC.

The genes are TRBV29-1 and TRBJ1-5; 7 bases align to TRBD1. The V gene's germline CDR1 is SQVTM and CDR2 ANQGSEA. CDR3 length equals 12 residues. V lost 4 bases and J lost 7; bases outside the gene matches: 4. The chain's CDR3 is CSVGEQGQPQHF. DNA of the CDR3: TGCAGCGTTGGGGAACAGGGGCAGCCCCAGCATTTT.

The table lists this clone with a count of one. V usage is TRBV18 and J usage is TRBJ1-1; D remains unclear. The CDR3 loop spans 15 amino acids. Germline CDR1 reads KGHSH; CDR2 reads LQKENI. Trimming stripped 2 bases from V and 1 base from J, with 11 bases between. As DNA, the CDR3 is TGTGCCAGCTCACCAAACGGGGAACAGAACACTGAAGCTTTCTTT. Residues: CASSPNGEQNTEAFF.

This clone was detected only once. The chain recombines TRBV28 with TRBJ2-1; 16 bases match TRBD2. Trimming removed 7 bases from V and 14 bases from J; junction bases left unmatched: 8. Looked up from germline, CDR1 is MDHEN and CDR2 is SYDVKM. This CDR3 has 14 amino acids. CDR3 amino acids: CASIPGLAGGPEFF. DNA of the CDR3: TGTGCCAGCATCCCGGGACTAGCGGGAGGGCCAGAGTTCTTC.

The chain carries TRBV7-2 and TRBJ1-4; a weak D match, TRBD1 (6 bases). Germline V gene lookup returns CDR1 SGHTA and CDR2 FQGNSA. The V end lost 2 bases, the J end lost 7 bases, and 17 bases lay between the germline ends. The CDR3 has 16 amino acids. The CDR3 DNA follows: TGTGCCAGCAGCTTACAGCTGCAGGGGATCGCTGAAAAACTGTTTTTT. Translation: CASSLQLQGIAEKLFF. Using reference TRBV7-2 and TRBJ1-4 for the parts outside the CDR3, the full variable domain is GAGVSQSPSNKVTEKGKDVELRCDPISGHTALYWYRQSLGQGLEFLIYFQGNSAPDKSGLPSDRFSAERTGGSVSTLTIQRTQQEDSAVYLCASSLQLQGIAEKLFFGSGTQLSVL.

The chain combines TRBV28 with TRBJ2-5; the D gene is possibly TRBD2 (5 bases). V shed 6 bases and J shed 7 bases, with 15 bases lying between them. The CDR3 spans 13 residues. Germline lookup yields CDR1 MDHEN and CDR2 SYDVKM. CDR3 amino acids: CASSFGGGWTQYF. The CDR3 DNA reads TGTGCCAGCAGCTTTGGAGGAGGCTGGACCCAGTACTTC.

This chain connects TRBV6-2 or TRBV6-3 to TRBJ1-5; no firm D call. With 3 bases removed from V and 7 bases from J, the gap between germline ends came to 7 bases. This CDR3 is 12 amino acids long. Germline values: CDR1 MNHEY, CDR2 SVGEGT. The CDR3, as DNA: TGTGCCAGCAGTTATGGGAGCCAGCCCCAGCATTTT. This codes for CASSYGSQPQHF.

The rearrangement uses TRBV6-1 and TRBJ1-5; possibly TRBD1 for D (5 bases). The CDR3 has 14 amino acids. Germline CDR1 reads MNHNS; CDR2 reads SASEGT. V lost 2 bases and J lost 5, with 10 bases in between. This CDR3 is CASSELGGDQPQHF. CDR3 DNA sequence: TGTGCCAGCAGTGAATTGGGGGGGGATCAGCCCCAGCATTTT.

CDR3 nucleotide sequence: TGTGCCAGCAGTGAAGGGACAGTTAGCTATGGCTACACCTTC. Protein: CASSEGTVSYGYTF. The V call is TRBV6-1, the J call TRBJ1-2; TRBD1 is a possible D gene (6 bases). Trimming cost V 1 base and J 4 bases, with 10 bases left between them. Germline V gene sequence: CDR1 MNHNS, CDR2 SASEGT. CDR3 size: 14 residues.

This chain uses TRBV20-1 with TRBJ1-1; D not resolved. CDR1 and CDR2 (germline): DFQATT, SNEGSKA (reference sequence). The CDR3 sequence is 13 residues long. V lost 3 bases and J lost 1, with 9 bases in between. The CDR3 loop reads CSASTIRNTEAFF. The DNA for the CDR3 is TGCAGTGCTAGTACGATCAGGAACACTGAAGCTTTCTTT.

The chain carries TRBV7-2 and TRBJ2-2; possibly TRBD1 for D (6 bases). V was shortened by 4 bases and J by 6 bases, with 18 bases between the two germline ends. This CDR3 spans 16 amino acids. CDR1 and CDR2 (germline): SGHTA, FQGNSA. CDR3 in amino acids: CASSSRKGVVSGELFF. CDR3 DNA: TGTGCCAGCAGCTCCCGAAAGGGGGTAGTCTCCGGGGAGCTGTTTTTT. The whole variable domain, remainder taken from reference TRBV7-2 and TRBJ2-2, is GAGVSQSPSNKVTEKGKDVELRCDPISGHTALYWYRQSLGQGLEFLIYFQGNSAPDKSGLPSDRFSAERTGGSVSTLTIQRTQQEDSAVYLCASSSRKGVVSGELFFGEGSRLTVL.

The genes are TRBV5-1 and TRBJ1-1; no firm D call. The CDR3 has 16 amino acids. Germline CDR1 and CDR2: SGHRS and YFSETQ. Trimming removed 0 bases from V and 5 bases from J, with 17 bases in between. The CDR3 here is CASSLDVLSGGTEAFF. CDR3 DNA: TGCGCCAGCAGCTTGGATGTGTTGTCAGGAGGGACTGAAGCTTTCTTT.

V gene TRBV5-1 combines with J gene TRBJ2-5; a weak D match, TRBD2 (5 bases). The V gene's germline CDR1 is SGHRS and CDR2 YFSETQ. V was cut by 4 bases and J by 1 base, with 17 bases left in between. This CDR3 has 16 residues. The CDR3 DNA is TGCGCCAGCAGCCCCTTGGGAGCCGGGATCCAAGAGACCCAGTACTTC. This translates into CASSPLGAGIQETQYF. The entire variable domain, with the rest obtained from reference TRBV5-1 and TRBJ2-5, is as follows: KAGVTQTPRYLIKTRGQQVTLSCSPISGHRSVSWYQQTPGQGLQFLFEYFSETQRNKGNFPGRFSGRQFSNSRSEMNVSTLELGDSALYLCASSPLGAGIQETQYFGPGTRLLVL.

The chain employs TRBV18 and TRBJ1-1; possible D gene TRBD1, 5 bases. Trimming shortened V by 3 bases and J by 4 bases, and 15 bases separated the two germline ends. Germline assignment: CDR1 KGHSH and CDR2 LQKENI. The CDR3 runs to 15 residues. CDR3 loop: CASSPLQERGTEAFF. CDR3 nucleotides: TGTGCCAGCTCACCTTTACAGGAGCGGGGCACTGAAGCTTTCTTT.

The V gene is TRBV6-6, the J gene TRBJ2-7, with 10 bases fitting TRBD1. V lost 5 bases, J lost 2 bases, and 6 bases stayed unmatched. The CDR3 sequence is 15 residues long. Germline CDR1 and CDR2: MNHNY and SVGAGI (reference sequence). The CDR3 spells CASSPRQGAAYEQYF. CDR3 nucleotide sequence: TGTGCCAGCAGTCCACGACAGGGGGCAGCCTACGAGCAGTACTTC.

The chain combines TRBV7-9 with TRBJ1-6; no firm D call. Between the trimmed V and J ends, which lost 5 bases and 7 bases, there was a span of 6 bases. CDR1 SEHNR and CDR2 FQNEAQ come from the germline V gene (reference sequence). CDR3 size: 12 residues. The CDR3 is CASSNENSPLHF. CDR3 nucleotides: TGTGCCAGCAGCAACGAGAATTCACCCCTCCACTTT.

The CDR3 region has the DNA TGTGCCAGCAGCCACCCCCGGGGACAAAGAAAAGAGTCGGATACGAGCTCCTACAATGAGCAGTTCTTC. Amino acid sequence: CASSHPRGQRKESDTSSYNEQFF. The chain is built from TRBV9 and TRBJ2-1; TRBD1 is a possible D gene (6 bases). This CDR3 contains 23 residues. Germline V gene lookup returns CDR1 SGDLS and CDR2 YYNGEE. V shed 4 bases and J shed 0 bases, with 35 bases lying between them.

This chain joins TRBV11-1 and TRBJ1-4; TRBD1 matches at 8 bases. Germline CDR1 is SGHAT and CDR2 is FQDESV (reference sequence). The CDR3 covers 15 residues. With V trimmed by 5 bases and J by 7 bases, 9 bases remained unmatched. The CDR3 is CASSPEAGGIEKLFF. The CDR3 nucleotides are TGTGCCAGCAGCCCTGAAGCAGGGGGCATTGAAAAACTGTTTTTT.

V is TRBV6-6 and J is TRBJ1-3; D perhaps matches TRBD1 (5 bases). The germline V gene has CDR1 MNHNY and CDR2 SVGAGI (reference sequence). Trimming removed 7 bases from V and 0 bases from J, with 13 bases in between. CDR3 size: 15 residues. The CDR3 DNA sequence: TGTGCCAGCAAACACAGGTCCAGCTCTGGAAACACCATATATTTT. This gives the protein CASKHRSSSGNTIYF.

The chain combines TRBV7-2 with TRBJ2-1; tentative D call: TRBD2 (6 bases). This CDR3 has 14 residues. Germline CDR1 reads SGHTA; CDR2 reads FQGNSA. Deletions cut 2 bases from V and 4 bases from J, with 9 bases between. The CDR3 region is CASSLRDFYNEQFF. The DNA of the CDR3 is TGTGCCAGCAGCTTAAGGGACTTTTACAATGAGCAGTTCTTC.

The CDR3 DNA follows: TGTGCCACCAGTGATTTTCGGGCAGGGACAGATACGCAGTATTTT. Translating gives CATSDFRAGTDTQYF. The rearrangement uses TRBV24-1 and TRBJ2-3; TRBD1 might be the D (5 bases). Trimming shortened V by 1 base and J by 3 bases, and 10 bases separated the two germline ends. The V gene's germline CDR1 is KGHDR and CDR2 SFDVKD. The CDR3 covers 15 residues.

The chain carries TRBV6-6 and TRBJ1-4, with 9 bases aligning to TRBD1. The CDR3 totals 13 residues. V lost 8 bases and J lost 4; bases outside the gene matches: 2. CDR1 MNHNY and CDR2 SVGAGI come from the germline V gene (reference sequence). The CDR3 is CASGGQGNEKLFF. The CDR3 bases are TGTGCCAGCGGGGGACAGGGTAATGAAAAACTGTTTTTT.

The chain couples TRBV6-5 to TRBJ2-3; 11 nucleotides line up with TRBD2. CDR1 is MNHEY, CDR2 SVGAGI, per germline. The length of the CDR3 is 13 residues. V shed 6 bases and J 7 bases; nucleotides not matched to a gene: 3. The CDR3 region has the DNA TGTGCCAGCAGGACTAGCGGGGTTTATACGCAGTATTTT. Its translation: CASRTSGVYTQYF.

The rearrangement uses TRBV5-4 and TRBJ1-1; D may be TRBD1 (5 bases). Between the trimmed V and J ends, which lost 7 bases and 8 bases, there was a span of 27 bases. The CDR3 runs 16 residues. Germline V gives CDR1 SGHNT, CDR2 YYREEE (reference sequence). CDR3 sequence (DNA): TGTGCCAGCTATTTTTCCGGGCGGAGGGGTTTTGAGGAAGCTTTCTTT. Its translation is CASYFSGRRGFEEAFF.

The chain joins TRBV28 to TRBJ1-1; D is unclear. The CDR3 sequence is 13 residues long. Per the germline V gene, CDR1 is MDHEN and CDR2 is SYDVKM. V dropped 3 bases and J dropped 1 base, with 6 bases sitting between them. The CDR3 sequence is CASSLTQNTEAFF. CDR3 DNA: TGTGCCAGCAGTTTGACACAGAACACTGAAGCTTTCTTT.

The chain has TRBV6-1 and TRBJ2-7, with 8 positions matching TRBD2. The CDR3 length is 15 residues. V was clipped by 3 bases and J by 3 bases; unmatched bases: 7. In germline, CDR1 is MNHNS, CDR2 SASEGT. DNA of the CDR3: TGTGCCAGCAGTGATAGCGGGACACCCTTCTACGAGCAGTACTTC. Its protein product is CASSDSGTPFYEQYF.

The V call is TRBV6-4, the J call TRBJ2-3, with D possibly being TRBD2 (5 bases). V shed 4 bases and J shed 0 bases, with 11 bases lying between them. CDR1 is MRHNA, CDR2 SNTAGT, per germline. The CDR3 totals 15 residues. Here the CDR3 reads CASSADAGSTDTQYF. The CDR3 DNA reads TGTGCCAGCAGTGCGGACGCGGGCAGCACAGATACGCAGTATTTT.

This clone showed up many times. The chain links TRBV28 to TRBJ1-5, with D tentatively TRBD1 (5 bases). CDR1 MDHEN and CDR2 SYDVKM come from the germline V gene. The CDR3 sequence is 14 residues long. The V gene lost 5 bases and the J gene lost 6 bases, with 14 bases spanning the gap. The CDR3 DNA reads TGTGCCAGCAGTATGACACAGGATACTCAGCCCCAGCATTTT. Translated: CASSMTQDTQPQHF.